Below are 22 T cell receptor beta chains sequenced from a single sample in a study of human T cells and chemical hapten exposure. MiXCR, run by TCRdb on the RACE reads, gives a single entry per CDR3 protein. The table records tens of thousands of distinct CDR3 sequences, 9.8% of them present only once. The time point here: patch test 1, 2 weeks after DPC sensitization. Treatment noted: therapeutic diphenylcyclopropenone sensitization with weekly scalp DPC. This specimen consisted of whole blood, obtained in connection with sensitization to the hapten diphenylcyclopropenone (DPC). The receptors originated from a woman aged 35 to 49 with alopecia areata. Some clones in this sample may be carry-over from other donors' samples.

This clonotype was seen at least ten times. This chain connects TRBV12-3 or TRBV12-4 to TRBJ2-2, with D maybe TRBD1 (6 bases). The CDR3 runs to 15 residues. V was shortened by 5 bases and J by 7 bases, with 17 bases between the two germline ends. CDR3 sequence reads: CASSLRGLGNGELFF. As DNA, the CDR3 is TGTGCCAGCAGTCTGAGGGGGTTGGGGAACGGGGAGCTGTTTTTT.

This clonotype was seen a few times. The gene calls are TRBV12-3 or TRBV12-4 and TRBJ2-1; D perhaps matches TRBD1 (6 bases). This CDR3 comprises 14 residues. Trimming removed 4 bases at V and 7 bases at J, with 14 bases between. The CDR3 here is CASSWGHLVNEQFF. In nucleotides, the CDR3 is TGTGCCAGCAGTTGGGGACACCTTGTAAATGAGCAGTTCTTC.

This clonotype was detected ten times or more. The genes are TRBV19 and TRBJ2-1; D might be TRBD2 (6 bases). V was cut by 4 bases and J by 4 bases, with 14 bases left in between. The CDR3 length is 15 residues. Germline V gene sequence: CDR1 LNHDA, CDR2 SQIVND (reference sequence). The CDR3 loop reads CASSRGTFIYNEQFF. CDR3 nucleotides: TGTGCCAGTAGTAGGGGGACTTTCATTTACAATGAGCAGTTCTTC.

This clonotype was found many times. The chain uses TRBV28 and TRBJ1-5; the D is unclear. The CDR3 sequence is 12 residues long. The V and J ends lost 3 bases and 7 bases respectively, with 7 bases between them. Germline CDR1 and CDR2: MDHEN and SYDVKM. CDR3 region: CASSFPWQPQHF. The CDR3, as DNA: TGTGCCAGCAGTTTTCCCTGGCAGCCCCAGCATTTT. Using reference TRBV28 and TRBJ1-5 for the parts outside the CDR3, the full variable domain is DVKVTQSSRYLVKRTGEKVFLECVQDMDHENMFWYRQDPGLGLRLIYFSYDVKMKEKGDIPEGYSVSREKKERFSLILESASTNQTSMYLCASSFPWQPQHFGDGTRLSIL.

CDR3 nucleotides: TGTGCCAGCAGCCAAGGCAGGAACTATGGCTACACCTTC. This translates into CASSQGRNYGYTF. This rearrangement joins TRBV14 to TRBJ1-2; unclear D gene. Per germline, CDR1 SGHDN and CDR2 FVKESK. The CDR3 runs 13 residues. Trimming took 1 base from V and 2 from J, leaving 5 bases between them.

This clonotype turned up a few times. The rearrangement links TRBV29-1 to TRBJ1-1, with no clear D. Germline V lookup: CDR1 SQVTM, CDR2 ANQGSEA. V gave up 0 bases and J gave up 5 bases, with 16 bases separating them. The CDR3 has 15 residues. The CDR3 loop is CSVEDLGGERTEAFF. The CDR3 nucleotides are TGCAGCGTTGAAGATCTGGGCGGAGAGCGTACTGAAGCTTTCTTT.

At least ten counts were recorded for this clonotype. The V gene is TRBV5-1, the J gene TRBJ1-1, with TRBD1 as a possible D gene (5 bases). V gave up 1 base and J gave up 5 bases, with 18 bases separating them. The CDR3 runs 16 residues. Germline CDR1 SGHRS, CDR2 YFSETQ. In DNA, the CDR3 is TGCGCCAGCAGCTTGCGGGGCCCCGGTTCGAGTACTGAAGCTTTCTTT. Encoded protein: CASSLRGPGSSTEAFF. The entire variable domain, with the rest obtained from reference TRBV5-1 and TRBJ1-1, is as follows: KAGVTQTPRYLIKTRGQQVTLSCSPISGHRSVSWYQQTPGQGLQFLFEYFSETQRNKGNFPGRFSGRQFSNSRSEMNVSTLELGDSALYLCASSLRGPGSSTEAFFGQGTRLTVV.

The gene calls are TRBV5-6 and TRBJ1-6; 7 positions match TRBD1. This CDR3 region has 19 residues. With 4 bases clipped from V and 6 bases from J, the junction kept 19 bases outside the gene matches. Germline CDR1 and CDR2: SGHDT and YYEEEE. CDR3: CASSTLRRQGGRINSPLHF. DNA for the CDR3: TGTGCCAGCAGCACCCTTAGAAGACAAGGGGGCCGGATTAATTCACCCCTCCACTTT.

This clonotype occurred many times. The rearrangement joins TRBV7-2 to TRBJ1-2; TRBD1 matches 8 bases. The CDR3 is 16 amino acids. Per germline, CDR1 SGHTA and CDR2 FQGNSA. J lost 0 bases, V lost 5 bases, and 8 bases had no gene match. The CDR3 loop reads CASSPQETGANYGYTF. CDR3 DNA sequence: TGTGCCAGCAGCCCTCAAGAGACAGGGGCTAACTATGGCTACACCTTC. Supplemented by reference TRBV7-2 and TRBJ1-2, the full variable domain reads GAGVSQSPSNKVTEKGKDVELRCDPISGHTALYWYRQSLGQGLEFLIYFQGNSAPDKSGLPSDRFSAERTGGSVSTLTIQRTQQEDSAVYLCASSPQETGANYGYTFGSGTRLTVV.

The rearrangement joins TRBV11-2 to TRBJ1-5, with D possibly TRBD1 on 6 matching bases. The length of the CDR3 is 14 residues. Trimming removed 5 bases from V and 4 bases from J, with 12 bases in between. The germline CDR1 and CDR2 sequences are SGHAT and FQNNGV. This chain's CDR3 is CASSPGGGNQPQHF. DNA for the CDR3: TGTGCCAGCAGCCCAGGAGGGGGAAATCAGCCCCAGCATTTT.

There are many counts of this clonotype. The chain combines TRBV19 with TRBJ2-1; D is uncertain. Germline V gives CDR1 LNHDA, CDR2 SQIVND (reference sequence). This CDR3 comprises 13 residues. The V gene lost 6 bases and the J gene lost 3 bases, with 9 bases spanning the gap. CDR3 DNA: TGTGCCAGTAGGAGAGACAACTACAATGAGCAGTTCTTC. Translated: CASRRDNYNEQFF.

V usage is TRBV4-3 and J usage is TRBJ2-1, with 8 bases that match TRBD2. Per the germline V gene, CDR1 is LGHNA and CDR2 is YSLEER. This CDR3 has 13 amino acids. Trimming at V came to 3 bases and at J to 11 bases, leaving 6 bases not matched to a gene. DNA for the CDR3: TGCGCCAGCAGCCAGGGTAGCGGGGAGAAGCAGTTCTTC. Its translation: CASSQGSGEKQFF.

In its sample, this clonotype was seen many times. The chain combines TRBV27 with TRBJ1-6, with D possibly matching TRBD1 (5 bases). The V end lost 8 bases, the J end lost 0 bases, and 14 bases lay between the germline ends. CDR3 length equals 16 residues. Germline V CDR1 and CDR2: MNHEY, SMNVEV (reference sequence). The CDR3 nucleotides are TGTGCCAGCGGGGGTTTGACTAGCTCCTATAATTCACCCCTCCACTTT. It codes for CASGGLTSSYNSPLHF.

This clonotype came up many times. The chain employs TRBV7-2 and TRBJ1-1; D is ambiguous. CDR1 and CDR2 from the germline V gene are SGHTA and FQGNSA. Trimming removed 2 bases from V and 1 base from J, with 11 bases in between. The length of the CDR3 is 15 residues. This chain's CDR3 is CASSLYGSANTEAFF. CDR3 nucleotides: TGTGCCAGCAGCTTATACGGATCAGCGAACACTGAAGCTTTCTTT.

This clonotype was counted at least ten times. The chain combines TRBV3-1 with TRBJ2-2, with D hard to call. The CDR3 length is 15 residues. Germline V gives CDR1 LGHDT, CDR2 YNNKEL (reference sequence). V shed 6 bases and J shed 0 bases, with 11 bases lying between them. Here the CDR3 reads CASRPSTANTGELFF. The CDR3 coding sequence is TGTGCCAGCAGACCCTCGACGGCGAACACCGGGGAGCTGTTTTTT.

Only a few counts were recorded for this clonotype. The V gene is TRBV6-5, the J gene TRBJ2-2; 9 nucleotides match TRBD1. The germline V gene has CDR1 MNHEY and CDR2 SVGAGI. With 4 bases clipped from V and 1 base from J, the junction kept 1 base outside the gene matches. The CDR3 covers 15 residues. In DNA form, the CDR3 reads TGTGCCAGCAGTTGGGGACAGGGGAACACCGGGGAGCTGTTTTTT. Its translation: CASSWGQGNTGELFF.

The chain uses TRBV3-2 and TRBJ1-4. TRBV3-2 is classified as a pseudogene. This CDR3 comprises 18 residues. The CDR3 region has the DNA TGTGCCAGCAGCCCCGGTGAGGTGTACGGTGCAACTAATGAAAAACTGTTTTTT. This encodes CASSPGEVYGATNEKLFF.

This clonotype was picked up many times. The V and J genes are TRBV7-9 and TRBJ2-7, with D maybe TRBD2 (5 bases). Germline CDR1 is SEHNR and CDR2 is FQNEAQ (reference sequence). This CDR3 is 13 amino acids long. V lost 5 bases, J lost 6 bases, and 14 bases lay in between. The CDR3 loop reads CASSAPSAGEQYF. Here the CDR3 DNA reads TGTGCCAGCAGCGCACCGTCCGCGGGCGAGCAGTACTTC.

This clonotype was observed many times. CDR3 region: CQAGENYGYTF. The CDR3 region has the DNA TGCCAAGCAGGGGAAAACTATGGCTACACCTTC. V usage is TRBV29-1 and J usage is TRBJ1-2; the D gene is possibly TRBD1 (6 bases). CDR1 and CDR2 from the germline V gene are SQVTM and ANQGSEA. The CDR3 is 11 residues long. Looking up the rest from reference TRBV29-1 and TRBJ1-2 gives the full variable domain: SAVISQKPSRDICQRGTSLTIQCQVDSQVTMMFWYRQQPGQSLTLIATANQGSEATYESGFVIDKFPISRPNLTFSTLTVSNMSPEDSSIYLCQAGENYGYTFGSGTRLTVV.

This clonotype was counted between two and nine times. The V gene is TRBV5-1, the J gene TRBJ2-2; D gene ambiguous. Germline CDR1 and CDR2: SGHRS and YFSETQ. V was clipped by 0 bases and J by 0 bases, with 6 bases between them. The length of the CDR3 is 15 residues. CDR3 bases: TGCGCCAGCAGCTTGGGGGTCGCGAACACCGGGGAGCTGTTTTTT. Amino acid sequence: CASSLGVANTGELFF.

This clonotype was recorded many times. The V gene is TRBV11-2, the J gene TRBJ2-1; D is possibly TRBD2 (5 bases). Germline-derived CDR1 and CDR2 are SGHAT and FQNNGV. The CDR3 spans 14 residues. Trimming took off 5 bases at V and 3 bases at J, with 11 bases between the two ends. The CDR3 sequence: CASSLGLIYNEQFF. The CDR3 DNA sequence: TGTGCCAGCAGCCTAGGACTCATCTACAATGAGCAGTTCTTC.

This clonotype showed up just a few times. The gene calls are TRBV5-4 and TRBJ1-1; no clear D gene. The CDR3 extends over 12 amino acids. CDR1 is SGHNT and CDR2 is YYREEE in the germline V gene (reference sequence). Trimming took 2 bases from V and 3 from J, leaving 5 bases between them. The CDR3 protein is CASSFGYTEAFF. The DNA of the CDR3 is TGTGCCAGCAGCTTCGGGTACACTGAAGCTTTCTTT.